What follows is one TCR beta chain and its context. These data belong to a study of cytomegalovirus exposure and HLA in healthy donors. The assay was immunoSEQ multiplex PCR, and TCRdb's table has in-frame clones only and misses some. This table holds some 75,000 clones, around 96% found once. V lost 6 bases, J lost 4 bases, and 22 bases lay in between. Germline lookup yields CDR1 MNHEY and CDR2 SMNVEV (reference sequence). CDR3 length: 17 residues. The clonotype was recovered from a woman aged 18-29 years in good health and CMV-seronegative. The source material was PBMCs. V usage is TRBV27 and J usage is TRBJ1-5, with D tentatively TRBD1 (5 bases). This chain's CDR3 is CASSLTSTGTANQPQHF. CDR3 DNA: TGTGCCAGCAGCCTTACATCAACAGGAACGGCAAATCAGCCCCAGCATTTT.